These T cell receptor beta chains were read from a single sample in a study of OX40 agonist ivuxolimab in advanced cancers. Sequencing was performed with immunoSEQ multiplex PCR; in TCRdb, only in-frame clones are kept and a portion is missing. The sample has about 79,000 clones, 88% seen once. Here the sequenced sample was CD4+ or CD8+ T cells sorted from blood, taken in a trial of the OX40 agonist ivuxolimab. The receptors originated from an adult with an advanced solid tumor such as melanoma, head and neck, liver or kidney cancer. Each CDR3 is given with its conserved first and last residue. Each record gives: V gene, clone size, J gene, D gene, CDR3 protein, CDR3 DNA. The D gene is left open where the match is weak. A row's size may be missing; if present it is once, few, many or a size class.

v_gene: TRBV4-1; abundance: -; j_gene: TRBJ1-2; d_gene: TRBD1; CDR3aa: CASSQGQIQGDYNYGYTF; CDR3nt: TGCGCCAGCAGCCAAGGTCAAATACAGGGGGATTATAACTATGGCTACACCTTC
v_gene: TRBV2; abundance: -; j_gene: TRBJ2-7; d_gene: TRBD2; CDR3aa: CASSESSPLAGAGEQYF; CDR3nt: TGTGCCAGCAGTGAATCCTCCCCCCTAGCGGGAGCAGGGGAGCAGTACTTC
v_gene: TRBV19; abundance: -; j_gene: TRBJ1-5; d_gene: -; CDR3aa: CASSGLGNQPQHF; CDR3nt: TGTGCCAGTAGCGGGCTGGGCAATCAGCCCCAGCATTTT
v_gene: TRBV2; abundance: -; j_gene: TRBJ2-7; d_gene: TRBD1; CDR3aa: CASSWGQILSYEQYF; CDR3nt: TGTGCCAGCAGTTGGGGACAGATTCTCTCCTACGAGCAGTACTTC
v_gene: TRBV27; abundance: -; j_gene: TRBJ1-2; d_gene: TRBD1; CDR3aa: CASSSRTGVAPGYTF; CDR3nt: TGTGCCAGCAGTTCTAGGACAGGGGTAGCCCCGGGCTACACCTTC
v_gene: TRBV30; abundance: -; j_gene: TRBJ2-2; d_gene: -; CDR3aa: CAWSVNINTGELFF; CDR3nt: TGTGCCTGGAGTGTAAATATTAACACCGGGGAGCTGTTTTTT
v_gene: TRBV6-5; abundance: -; j_gene: TRBJ1-1; d_gene: -; CDR3aa: CASSQQPVNTEAFF; CDR3nt: TGTGCCAGCAGTCAACAGCCTGTGAACACTGAAGCTTTCTTT
v_gene: TRBV15; abundance: -; j_gene: TRBJ2-1; d_gene: -; CDR3aa: CATSRGQTYNEQFF; CDR3nt: TGTGCCACCAGCAGAGGACAGACGTACAATGAGCAGTTCTTC
v_gene: TRBV11-3; abundance: -; j_gene: TRBJ2-7; d_gene: -; CDR3aa: CASSSNKGEQYF; CDR3nt: TGTGCCAGCAGCTCCAATAAGGGGGAGCAGTACTTC
v_gene: TRBV5-1; abundance: -; j_gene: TRBJ1-2; d_gene: -; CDR3aa: CASSLETPNYGYTF; CDR3nt: TGCGCCAGCAGCTTGGAAACACCGAACTATGGCTACACCTTC
v_gene: TRBV14; abundance: -; j_gene: TRBJ2-1; d_gene: -; CDR3aa: CASSQVASARLVNEQFF; CDR3nt: TGTGCCAGCAGCCAAGTCGCTAGCGCGAGGCTGGTCAATGAGCAGTTCTTC
v_gene: TRBV7-6; abundance: -; j_gene: TRBJ2-3; d_gene: TRBD2; CDR3aa: CASSSITMLAGGHGADTQYF; CDR3nt: TGTGCCAGCAGCTCGATTACTATGCTAGCGGGAGGGCATGGGGCAGATACGCAGTATTTT
v_gene: TRBV18; abundance: -; j_gene: TRBJ1-2; d_gene: -; CDR3aa: CASSRGSDYGYTF; CDR3nt: TGTGCCAGCTCACGAGGATCCGACTATGGCTACACCTTC
v_gene: TRBV10-3; abundance: -; j_gene: TRBJ1-5; d_gene: -; CDR3aa: CAISEVSQPQHF; CDR3nt: TGTGCCATCAGTGAGGTCAGTCAGCCCCAGCATTTT
v_gene: TRBV7-2; abundance: -; j_gene: TRBJ2-7; d_gene: -; CDR3aa: CASSLVPSEQYF; CDR3nt: TGTGCCAGCAGCTTAGTTCCCAGCGAGCAGTACTTC
v_gene: TRBV9; abundance: once; j_gene: TRBJ2-1; d_gene: -; CDR3aa: CASSVAVTSKNEQFF; CDR3nt: TGTGCCAGCAGCGTAGCTGTAACTAGCAAAAATGAGCAGTTCTTC
v_gene: TRBV5-6; abundance: -; j_gene: TRBJ2-5; d_gene: -; CDR3aa: CASSYGVLQETQYF; CDR3nt: TGTGCCAGCAGCTACGGGGTCCTTCAAGAGACCCAGTACTTC
v_gene: TRBV10-3; abundance: -; j_gene: TRBJ1-2; d_gene: -; CDR3aa: CAISESRTEGYGYTF; CDR3nt: TGTGCCATCAGTGAGTCCCGGACAGAAGGCTATGGCTACACCTTC
v_gene: TRBV28; abundance: -; j_gene: TRBJ1-2; d_gene: TRBD1; CDR3aa: CASRGQDVMSYTF; CDR3nt: TGTGCCAGCAGGGGACAGGACGTAATGAGCTACACCTTC
v_gene: TRBV7-2; abundance: -; j_gene: TRBJ2-7; d_gene: TRBD2; CDR3aa: CASSLGSGQPYEQYF; CDR3nt: TGTGCCAGCAGCTTGGGTAGCGGGCAACCCTACGAGCAGTACTTC
v_gene: TRBV4-1; abundance: -; j_gene: TRBJ2-1; d_gene: TRBD2; CDR3aa: CASSQAAGLAEQFF; CDR3nt: TGCGCCAGCAGCCAAGCCGCCGGACTAGCGGAGCAGTTCTTC
v_gene: TRBV6-1; abundance: -; j_gene: TRBJ2-7; d_gene: -; CDR3aa: CASDWSSYEQYF; CDR3nt: TGTGCCAGCGACTGGAGCTCCTACGAGCAGTACTTC